What follows are 26 T cell receptor beta chains derived from one specimen sequenced in a study of cytomegalovirus exposure and HLA in healthy donors. A multiplex PCR was run with 60 Vbeta primers and 13 Jbeta primers. Profiling relied on immunoSEQ multiplex PCR, and the TCRdb table lists in-frame clones only, not all of them. The table shows roughly 100,000 clones, with about 80% occurring only once. Material: PBMCs. The source is a female donor in good health and CMV-seropositive.

V gene TRBV19 combines with J gene TRBJ1-3; the D gene is possibly TRBD1 (5 bases). The V end lost 11 bases, the J end lost 0 bases, and 17 bases lay between the germline ends. Per the germline V gene, CDR1 is LNHDA and CDR2 is SQIVND (reference sequence). This CDR3 has 15 amino acids. The CDR3 is CAASRDYSSGNTIYF. CDR3 DNA: TGTGCCGCGAGCAGGGATTACTCCTCTGGAAACACCATATATTTT.

V is TRBV7-9 and J is TRBJ2-3; 12 nucleotides align to TRBD2. Germline V gene sequence: CDR1 SEHNR, CDR2 FQNEAQ (reference sequence). CDR3 length: 19 residues. J was trimmed by 5 bases and V by 5 bases; bases with no gene match: 17. The CDR3 sequence is CASSPLLTLTSGSGDTQYF. As DNA, the CDR3 is TGTGCCAGCAGCCCCCTCCTAACTTTGACTAGCGGGAGCGGAGATACGCAGTATTTT.

V is TRBV5-1 and J is TRBJ1-1; tentatively, D is TRBD1 (5 bases). The V and J ends lost 4 bases and 0 bases respectively, with 13 bases between them. The CDR3 has 15 amino acids. CDR1 and CDR2 from the germline V gene are SGHRS and YFSETQ. The CDR3 coding sequence is TGCGCCAGCAGCAAAAGACAGTCTATGAACACTGAAGCTTTCTTT. As protein: CASSKRQSMNTEAFF.

The gene calls are TRBV4-1 and TRBJ2-3; 13 nucleotides align to TRBD2. CDR3 length: 18 residues. In germline, CDR1 is MGHRA, CDR2 YSYEKL. Trimming cost V 0 bases and J 2 bases; bases outside gene matches: 5. For the CDR3, the DNA is TGCGCCAGCAGCCAAGATTGGGGGACTAGCGGGAACACAGATACGCAGTATTTT. It is translated as CASSQDWGTSGNTDTQYF.

This clone was detected once. The rearrangement links TRBV14 to TRBJ2-2; 8 bases agree with TRBD1. The CDR3 is 19 residues long. Losses at the gene ends were 0 bases for V and 6 bases for J; bases not matched to a gene: 15. Germline CDR1 and CDR2: SGHDN and FVKESK. CDR3 sequence reads: CASSQESLLDRVLPGELFF. The CDR3 coding sequence is TGTGCCAGCAGCCAAGAATCGCTCTTGGACAGGGTCCTTCCCGGGGAGCTGTTTTTT.

V is TRBV28 and J is TRBJ1-2; 7 bases line up with TRBD1. CDR1 is MDHEN, CDR2 SYDVKM, per germline. With 3 bases clipped from V and 3 bases from J, the junction kept 10 bases outside the gene matches. The CDR3 is 16 amino acids. DNA for the CDR3: TGTGCCAGCAGTTTCGCGCCCAGGGGGGAATACTATGGCTACACCTTC. It yields the protein CASSFAPRGEYYGYTF.

CDR3 coding DNA: TGTGCCAGCAGCTTGGACGGGGCGGGGAGAGACTATGGCTACACCTTC. Translated, it gives CASSLDGAGRDYGYTF. The chain couples TRBV5-6 to TRBJ1-2, with TRBD1 as a possible D gene (5 bases). CDR1 SGHDT and CDR2 YYEEEE come from the germline V gene. Trimming cost V 0 bases and J 3 bases, with 15 bases left between them. This CDR3 has 16 residues.

The V and J genes are TRBV2 and TRBJ2-7; TRBD2 matches at 12 bases. Trimming cost V 6 bases and J 1 base; bases outside gene matches: 1. Germline values: CDR1 SNHLY, CDR2 FYNNEI. The CDR3 is 14 amino acids. This CDR3 is CASRTSGGSYEQYF. The CDR3, as DNA: TGTGCCAGCAGGACTAGCGGGGGATCCTACGAGCAGTACTTC.

The chain couples TRBV5-5 to TRBJ2-7, with 7 bases matching TRBD1. CDR3 size: 15 residues. Germline V CDR1 and CDR2: SGHKS, YYEKEE (reference sequence). Trimming took 4 bases from V and 3 from J; bases not matched to a gene: 10. In DNA form, the CDR3 reads TGTGCCAGCAGCAAGCCGGGACAGCGTCTCTACGAGCAGTACTTC. As protein: CASSKPGQRLYEQYF.

V gene TRBV15 combines with J gene TRBJ2-7; 7 nucleotides match TRBD2. CDR1 and CDR2 from the germline V gene are LNHNV and YYDKDF (reference sequence). The CDR3 runs to 14 residues. V was clipped by 1 base and J by 2 bases; unmatched bases: 2. The DNA for the CDR3 is TGTGCCACCAGCAGAGTAAGCGGGACCTACGAGCAGTACTTC. Its protein product is CATSRVSGTYEQYF.

The gene calls are TRBV10-3 and TRBJ1-6, with 8 bases aligning to TRBD1. The CDR3 runs 14 residues. V was clipped by 7 bases and J by 5 bases; unmatched bases: 4. Germline-derived CDR1 and CDR2 are ENHRY and SYGVKD. CDR3 DNA: TGTGCCATCACTGACAGGGGAGATAATTCACCCCTCCACTTT. Protein product: CAITDRGDNSPLHF.

On this clone itself: One junction end disagrees with the germline gene, perhaps due to a read error. The identical CDR3 is also encoded by other nucleotide sequences in the sample. The chain is built from TRBV5-6 and TRBJ2-7, with D perhaps assigned TRBD1 or TRBD2 (7 bases each). This CDR3 contains 15 residues. Germline assignment: CDR1 SGHDT and CDR2 YYEEEE. CDR3 DNA sequence: TGCGCCAGCAGGGGGAACTTGGGGACTAATAACGAGCAGTACTTC. Its translation is CASRGNLGTNNEQYF.

For this clone: This same CDR3 is encoded by further DNA sequences in the sample. The chain carries TRBV9 and TRBJ2-2; tentative D call: TRBD2 (6 bases). With 0 bases removed from V and 3 bases from J, the gap between germline ends came to 12 bases. Germline V gene lookup returns CDR1 SGDLS and CDR2 YYNGEE. The CDR3 is made up of 16 amino acids. CDR3 DNA: TGTGCCAGCAGCGTAGGGCTAGCGATAGACACCGGGGAGCTGTTTTTT. It specifies CASSVGLAIDTGELFF.

The CDR3 loop is CASSYTLAGGGETQYF. In nucleotides, the CDR3 is TGTGCCAGCAGTTACACCCTAGCGGGGGGGGGTGAGACCCAGTACTTC. This chain uses TRBV6-5 with TRBJ2-5; TRBD2 matches 12 bases. The CDR3 length is 16 residues. The junction had 6 bases not matched to a gene; V was cut back by 2 bases and J by 5 bases. Germline CDR1 reads MNHEY; CDR2 reads SVGAGI.

J is TRBJ1-5 and V is TRBV10-2, with TRBD1 matching 8 bases. J lost 5 bases, V lost 3 bases, and 3 bases had no gene match. From germline, CDR1 is WSHSY and CDR2 SAAADI. CDR3 length equals 14 residues. The CDR3 nucleotides read TGCGCCAGCAGTGAATCAGGGGGCGATCAGCCCCAGCATTTT. This gives the protein CASSESGGDQPQHF.

This chain joins TRBV5-1 and TRBJ1-1, with D unclear. The CDR3 consists of 15 residues. V lost 4 bases to trimming and J lost 1 base, with 14 bases between them. Per the germline V gene, CDR1 is SGHRS and CDR2 is YFSETQ. The CDR3 spells CASSPSRVGNTEAFF. DNA of the CDR3: TGCGCCAGCAGCCCCTCCCGGGTAGGGAACACTGAAGCTTTCTTT.

The J gene is TRBJ1-1, the V gene TRBV5-1; D is uncertain. The CDR3 runs to 14 residues. V lost 0 bases to trimming and J lost 0 bases, with 6 bases between them. Germline V gene lookup returns CDR1 SGHRS and CDR2 YFSETQ. CDR3 nucleotides: TGCGCCAGCAGCTTGGGGGCCCTGAACACTGAAGCTTTCTTT. This translates into CASSLGALNTEAFF.

The chain recombines TRBV6-5 with TRBJ1-2; D call uncertain. Per the germline V gene, CDR1 is MNHEY and CDR2 is SVGAGI. V lost 6 bases and J lost 0, with 14 bases in between. There are 15 residues in the CDR3. The CDR3 bases are TGTGCCAGCAGGGTCCCGGGATCTGCTAACTATGGCTACACCTTC. Its protein product is CASRVPGSANYGYTF.

This chain links TRBV11-2 with TRBJ2-7; tentatively, D is TRBD1 (5 bases). This CDR3 has 15 amino acids. Germline V gene data show CDR1 as SGHAT and CDR2 as FQNNGV. The V end was cut by 5 bases, the J end by 2 bases, with 16 bases between. As DNA, the CDR3 is TGTGCCAGCAGCGGTCTAACAGGTCAAACCTACGAGCAGTACTTC. Translated, it gives CASSGLTGQTYEQYF.

J is TRBJ1-2 and V is TRBV5-1; 7 nucleotides align to TRBD1. Germline CDR1 is SGHRS and CDR2 is YFSETQ. The V segment lost 3 bases and the J segment 4 bases; nucleotides outside the gene matches: 6. The CDR3 has 14 amino acids. Here the CDR3 DNA reads TGCGCCAGCAGCTCTACAGGGGTGGGCTATGGCTACACCTTC. The encoded protein is CASSSTGVGYGYTF.

V and J are TRBV9 and TRBJ2-7; the D gene is possibly TRBD2 (5 bases). V lost 1 base to trimming and J lost 5 bases, with 16 bases between them. Germline CDR1 SGDLS, CDR2 YYNGEE. The CDR3 runs 15 residues. The CDR3 is CASSVQTRGVDEQYF. CDR3 bases: TGTGCCAGCAGCGTACAGACCCGGGGTGTGGACGAGCAGTACTTC.

The rearrangement links TRBV10-2 to TRBJ1-2, with a tentative D call TRBD1 (5 bases). V lost 8 bases and J 6 bases, leaving 19 bases between the germline ends. There are 14 residues in the CDR3. Germline lookup yields CDR1 WSHSY and CDR2 SAAADI. The CDR3 sequence is CASGRNPGRDGYTF. The CDR3 region has the DNA TGCGCCAGCGGGAGGAACCCGGGGCGTGATGGCTACACCTTC.

The J gene is TRBJ2-3, the V gene TRBV5-4; perhaps TRBD2 as D (7 bases). Germline CDR1 and CDR2: SGHNT and YYREEE (reference sequence). V was shortened by 4 bases and J by 0 bases, with 18 bases between the two germline ends. This CDR3 has 17 amino acids. In DNA, the CDR3 is TGTGCCAGCAGCCCGGGGGGCCAGGGGACTAGCACAGATACGCAGTATTTT. Translation: CASSPGGQGTSTDTQYF.

The V gene is TRBV27, the J gene TRBJ1-2; 9 bases line up with TRBD1. Germline V gene data show CDR1 as MNHEY and CDR2 as SMNVEV (reference sequence). The length of the CDR3 is 13 residues. V trimming: 7 bases; J trimming: 7 bases; junction bases outside the gene matches: 7. DNA of the CDR3: TGTGCCAGCAACCTTGACAGGGGGGGTGGCTACACCTTC. It encodes CASNLDRGGGYTF.

The genes are TRBV7-9 and TRBJ1-2, with 10 bases fitting TRBD1. The CDR3 sequence is 14 residues long. Germline V lookup: CDR1 SEHNR, CDR2 FQNEAQ (reference sequence). V shed 1 base, J shed 4 bases, and the junction held 0 bases outside the gene matches. CDR3 in DNA: TGTGCCAGCAGCTTAGGGGACAGGGGCTATGGCTACACCTTC. Protein product: CASSLGDRGYGYTF. The full variable domain, completed using reference TRBV7-9 and TRBJ1-2, is DTGVSQNPRHKITKRGQNVTFRCDPISEHNRLYWYRQTLGQGPEFLTYFQNEAQLEKSRLLSDRFSAERPKGSFSTLEIQRTEQGDSAMYLCASSLGDRGYGYTFGSGTRLTVV.

The chain employs TRBV5-1 and TRBJ1-4; D gene unclear. Looked up from germline, CDR1 is SGHRS and CDR2 is YFSETQ. This CDR3 has 15 amino acids. Trimming left V 2 bases short and J 7 bases short, with 15 bases between. For the CDR3, the DNA is TGCGCCAGCAGCTTAAGGGCGGCCGGGAGTGAAAAACTGTTTTTT. Its translation: CASSLRAAGSEKLFF.